The clone carrying this T cell receptor (beta chain) has ten or more counts. The target antigen is unknown. The time point is: persistent/refractory GD, antithyroid drugs over 5 years with positive TRAb. The TCR library was made from RNA extracted from PBMCs. Germline assignment: CDR1 KGHDR and CDR2 SFDVKD. The CDR3 runs 13 residues. The germline V and J ends were trimmed by 9 bases and 6 bases, with 13 bases remaining between them. This entry is derived from a study of regulatory T cells in long-lasting Graves disease. Study-wide context: Persistent Graves' disease meant over 5 years of antithyroid drugs with positive TSH receptor antibodies.

Combining iRepertoire HTBI primers with Arm-PCR of CDR3 regions, the authors built TCR beta libraries. TCRdb itself ran the multiplex PCR reads through MiXCR, one entry per CDR3 protein. The sample holds approximately 360,000 distinct CDR3 sequences; around 23% are singletons and the top ten take 25% to 30%. Regarding the study as a whole: Repertoires from persistent disease leaned toward TRBV28, TRBJ1-2 and TRBJ2-5. Persistent patients shared more public clonotypes (around 2,500) than newly diagnosed patients (about 1,000). Authors noted too few samples as a limitation.

This receptor was taken from a woman in her forties with Graves disease. This specimen consisted of peripheral blood mononuclear cells (PBMCs), obtained when the disease was refractory, from a patient treated with antithyroid drugs. The V call is TRBV24-1, the J call TRBJ2-2, with unresolved D. The CDR3 sequence: CATGRSRAGELFF. CDR3 sequence (DNA): TGTGCCACCGGGCGGAGTCGCGCCGGGGAGCTGTTTTTT.